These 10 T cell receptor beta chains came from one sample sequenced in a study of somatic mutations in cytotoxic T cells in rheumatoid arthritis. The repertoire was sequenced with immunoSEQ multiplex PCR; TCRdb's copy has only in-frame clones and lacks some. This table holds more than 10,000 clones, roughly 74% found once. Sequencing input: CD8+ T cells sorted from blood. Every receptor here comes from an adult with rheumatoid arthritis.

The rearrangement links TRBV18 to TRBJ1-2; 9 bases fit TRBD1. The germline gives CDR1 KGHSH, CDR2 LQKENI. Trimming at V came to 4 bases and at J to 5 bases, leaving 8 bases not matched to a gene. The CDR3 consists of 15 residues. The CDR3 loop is CASSRPGTGSYGYTF. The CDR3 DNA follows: TGTGCCAGCTCACGTCCCGGGACAGGGTCTTATGGCTACACCTTC.

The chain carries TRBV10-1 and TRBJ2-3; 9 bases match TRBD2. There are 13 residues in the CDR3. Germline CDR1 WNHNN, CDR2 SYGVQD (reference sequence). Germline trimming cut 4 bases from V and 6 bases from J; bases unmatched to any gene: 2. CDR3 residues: CASSGGGADTQYF. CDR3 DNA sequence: TGCGCCAGCAGTGGCGGGGGGGCGGATACGCAGTATTTT.

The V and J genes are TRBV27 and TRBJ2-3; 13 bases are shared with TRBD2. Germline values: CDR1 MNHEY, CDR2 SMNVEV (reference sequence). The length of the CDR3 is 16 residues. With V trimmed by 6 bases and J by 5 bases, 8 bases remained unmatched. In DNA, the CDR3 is TGTGCCAGCAGGGAACTAGCGGGAGGGCCTGGAGATACGCAGTATTTT. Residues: CASRELAGGPGDTQYF.

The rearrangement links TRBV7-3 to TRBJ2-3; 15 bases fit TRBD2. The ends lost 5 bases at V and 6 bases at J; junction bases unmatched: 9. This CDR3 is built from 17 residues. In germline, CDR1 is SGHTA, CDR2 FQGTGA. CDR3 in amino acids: CASSTGTSGRRVDTQYF. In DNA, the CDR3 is TGTGCCAGCAGCACGGGGACTAGCGGGAGGAGAGTGGATACGCAGTATTTT. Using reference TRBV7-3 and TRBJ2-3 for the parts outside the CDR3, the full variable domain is GAGVSQTPSNKVTEKGKYVELRCDPISGHTALYWYRQSLGQGPEFLIYFQGTGAADDSGLPNDRFFAVRPEGSVSTLKIQRTERGDSAVYLCASSTGTSGRRVDTQYFGPGTRLTVL.

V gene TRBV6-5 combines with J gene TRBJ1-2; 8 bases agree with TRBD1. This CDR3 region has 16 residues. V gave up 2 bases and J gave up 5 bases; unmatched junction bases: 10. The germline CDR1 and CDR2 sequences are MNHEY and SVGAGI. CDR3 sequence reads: CASSYARTGLWYGYTF. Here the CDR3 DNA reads TGTGCCAGCAGTTACGCAAGGACAGGGCTTTGGTATGGCTACACCTTC.

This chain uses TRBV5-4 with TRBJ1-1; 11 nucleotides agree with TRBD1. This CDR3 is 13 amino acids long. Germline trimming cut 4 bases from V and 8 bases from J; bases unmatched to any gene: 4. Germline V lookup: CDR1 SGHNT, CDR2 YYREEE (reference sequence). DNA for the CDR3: TGTGCCAGCAGCCTTAGGGACAGGGGGGAAGCTTTCTTT. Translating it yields CASSLRDRGEAFF.

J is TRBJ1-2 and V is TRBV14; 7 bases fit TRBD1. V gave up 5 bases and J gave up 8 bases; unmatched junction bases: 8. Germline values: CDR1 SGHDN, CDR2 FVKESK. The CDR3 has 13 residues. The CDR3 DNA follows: TGTGCCAGCAGCGATAGGGGGCTCTTCGGCTACACCTTC. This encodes CASSDRGLFGYTF.

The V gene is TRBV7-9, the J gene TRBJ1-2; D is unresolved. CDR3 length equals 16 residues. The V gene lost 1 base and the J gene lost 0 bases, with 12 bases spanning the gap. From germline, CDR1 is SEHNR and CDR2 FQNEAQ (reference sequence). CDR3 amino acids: CASSLDVRAANYGYTF. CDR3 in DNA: TGTGCCAGCAGCTTAGATGTCCGGGCAGCTAACTATGGCTACACCTTC.

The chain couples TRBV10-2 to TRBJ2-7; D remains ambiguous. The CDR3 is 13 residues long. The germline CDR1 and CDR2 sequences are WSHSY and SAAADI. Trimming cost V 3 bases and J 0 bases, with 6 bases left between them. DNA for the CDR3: TGCGCCAGCAGTGACAGGAGCTCCTACGAGCAGTACTTC. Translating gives CASSDRSSYEQYF.

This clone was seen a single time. CDR3 protein: CASCRDESYEQYF. In DNA form, the CDR3 reads TGCGCCAGCTGCCGGGACGAGTCCTACGAGCAGTACTTC. J is TRBJ2-7 and V is TRBV5-1, with D perhaps given as TRBD1 or TRBD2 (5 bases each). The CDR3 sequence is 13 residues long. Germline V gene sequence: CDR1 SGHRS, CDR2 YFSETQ. Trimming took 7 bases from V and 1 from J, leaving 12 bases between them.